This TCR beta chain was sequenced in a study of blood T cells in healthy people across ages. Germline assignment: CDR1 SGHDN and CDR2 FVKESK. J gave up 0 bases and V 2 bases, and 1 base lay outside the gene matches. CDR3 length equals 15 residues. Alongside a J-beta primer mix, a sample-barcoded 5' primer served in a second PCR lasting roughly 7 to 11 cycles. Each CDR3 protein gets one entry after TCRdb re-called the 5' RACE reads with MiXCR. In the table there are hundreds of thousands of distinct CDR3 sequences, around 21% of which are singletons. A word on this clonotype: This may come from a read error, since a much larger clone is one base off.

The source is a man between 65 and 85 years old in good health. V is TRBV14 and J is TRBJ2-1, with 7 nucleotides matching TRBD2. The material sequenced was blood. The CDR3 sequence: CASSQLAASYNEQFF. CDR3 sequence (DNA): TGTGCCAGCAGCCAACTAGCGGCCTCCTACAATGAGCAGTTCTTC.